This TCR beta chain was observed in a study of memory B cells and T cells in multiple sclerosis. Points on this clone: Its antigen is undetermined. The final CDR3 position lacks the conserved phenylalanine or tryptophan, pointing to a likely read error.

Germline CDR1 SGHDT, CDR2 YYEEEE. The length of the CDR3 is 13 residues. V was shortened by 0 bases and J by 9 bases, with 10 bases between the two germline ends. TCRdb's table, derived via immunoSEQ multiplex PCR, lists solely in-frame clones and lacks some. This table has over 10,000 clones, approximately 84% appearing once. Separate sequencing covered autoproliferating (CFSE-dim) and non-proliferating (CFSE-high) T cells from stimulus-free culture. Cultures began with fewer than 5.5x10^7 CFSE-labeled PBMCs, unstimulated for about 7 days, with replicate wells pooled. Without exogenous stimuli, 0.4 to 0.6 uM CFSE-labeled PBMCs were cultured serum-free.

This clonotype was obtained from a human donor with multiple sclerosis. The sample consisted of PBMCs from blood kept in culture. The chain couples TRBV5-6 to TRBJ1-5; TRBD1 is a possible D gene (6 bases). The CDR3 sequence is CASSLAGAWPQHY. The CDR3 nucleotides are TGTGCCAGCAGCTTGGCAGGGGCGTGGCCCCAGCATTAT.